Below, 6 T cell receptor beta chains from the same sample are listed, as sequenced in a study of blood T cell repertoires in COVID-19. Sequencing used immunoSEQ multiplex PCR; TCRdb keeps in-frame clones, though not all of them. The sample lists some 180,000 clones; about 88% were seen once. Sequencing input: peripheral blood. The source is a man aged 50-59 years with COVID-19, enrolled during active disease.

The chain combines TRBV28 with TRBJ1-3; 12 nucleotides line up with TRBD1. Germline V lookup: CDR1 MDHEN, CDR2 SYDVKM. J lost 1 base, V lost 6 bases, and 19 bases had no gene match. This CDR3 comprises 21 residues. CDR3 residues: CASRRKPGTGGPWASGNTIYF. CDR3 coding DNA: TGTGCCAGCAGAAGAAAACCCGGGACAGGGGGCCCGTGGGCTTCTGGAAACACCATATATTTT. Looking up the rest from reference TRBV28 and TRBJ1-3 gives the full variable domain: DVKVTQSSRYLVKRTGEKVFLECVQDMDHENMFWYRQDPGLGLRLIYFSYDVKMKEKGDIPEGYSVSREKKERFSLILESASTNQTSMYLCASRRKPGTGGPWASGNTIYFGEGSWLTVV.

The chain couples TRBV7-8 to TRBJ2-3, with D possibly matching TRBD1 (6 bases). CDR3 length: 14 residues. The V end lost 5 bases, the J end lost 8 bases, and 17 bases lay between the germline ends. Germline assignment: CDR1 SGHVS and CDR2 FQNEAQ. The CDR3 here is CASSIRGPQGTQYF. CDR3 nucleotide sequence: TGTGCCAGCAGCATCAGGGGCCCCCAGGGTACGCAGTATTTT.

The chain combines TRBV10-3 with TRBJ2-2; TRBD2 matches at 8 bases. This CDR3 comprises 14 residues. V was pared by 10 bases and J by 1 base, with 5 bases of the junction left unmatched. Germline V gene lookup returns CDR1 ENHRY and CDR2 SYGVKD. The CDR3 region is CATAGGWNTGELFF. CDR3 sequence (DNA): TGTGCCACCGCGGGGGGCTGGAACACCGGGGAGCTGTTTTTT.

The V call is TRBV19, the J call TRBJ2-3, with a possible D match to TRBD2 (6 bases). With 5 bases removed from V and 5 bases from J, the gap between germline ends came to 20 bases. The germline gives CDR1 LNHDA, CDR2 SQIVND (reference sequence). The CDR3 totals 16 residues. The CDR3 is CASSSALASEIDTQYF. The CDR3 coding sequence is TGTGCCAGTAGTTCGGCCTTAGCTAGCGAGATAGATACGCAGTATTTT.

This chain links TRBV20-1 with TRBJ2-1, with TRBD2 matching over 10 bases. This CDR3 contains 16 residues. Trimming removed 3 bases from V and 0 bases from J; junction bases left unmatched: 5. Germline loops: CDR1 DFQATT, CDR2 SNEGSKA (reference sequence). CDR3 loop: CSASGSGGSSYNEQFF. The CDR3 DNA reads TGCAGTGCTAGTGGTAGCGGGGGGAGCTCCTACAATGAGCAGTTCTTC.

J is TRBJ2-7 and V is TRBV5-5, with D possibly matching TRBD1 (5 bases). Trimming shortened V by 4 bases and J by 3 bases, and 8 bases separated the two germline ends. CDR1 SGHKS and CDR2 YYEKEE come from the germline V gene (reference sequence). The CDR3 runs to 12 residues. The CDR3 DNA sequence: TGTGCCAGCAGCATGGACAACTACGAGCAGTACTTC. This codes for CASSMDNYEQYF.